These T cell receptor beta chains were read from a single sample in a study of tumor and adjacent non-tumor tissue in lung cancer. From the multiplex PCR reads, TCRdb called clonotypes with MiXCR, one entry per CDR3 protein. Counted here are over 130,000 distinct CDR3 sequences, approximately 66% occurring once; the ten biggest clones make up 18%. What was sequenced was lung tumor tissue. The receptors derive from a man aged 60 to 75 with small cell lung cancer. CDR3s include the opening cysteine and the closing phenylalanine or tryptophan. A D gene is named only where the DNA matches it firmly. Clone size appears in some rows only: once, few, many, or a class for an expanded clone.

j_gene | d_gene | abundance | v_gene | CDR3aa | CDR3nt
TRBJ2-7 | . | . | TRBV5-4 | CDSSFLDEQYF | TGTGACAGCAGCTTTCTCGACGAGCAGTACTTC
TRBJ2-7 | . | . | TRBV5-4 | CVSSLVRETVNEQYF | TGTGTCAGCAGCTTGGTCCGGGAGACGGTCAACGAGCAGTACTTC
TRBJ1-5 | . | . | TRBV28 | CASMTGNQPQHF | TGTGCCAGCATGACAGGCAATCAGCCCCAGCATTTT
TRBJ2-4 | . | . | TRBV11-3 | CASSLGGAKNIRYF | TGTGCCAGCAGCTTAGGAGGGGCTAAAAACATTCGGTACTTC
TRBJ2-3 | . | . | TRBV5-4 | CASSHAARGTDTQYF | TGTGCCAGCAGCCACGCGGCTCGGGGCACAGATACGCAGTATTTT
TRBJ2-5 | . | many | TRBV12-3/TRBV12-4 | CASSSVRRGQETQYF | TGTGCCAGCAGTTCAGTAAGGAGGGGACAAGAGACCCAGTACTTC
TRBJ1-2 | . | . | TRBV6-2/TRBV6-3 | CASSYSSQANYGYIF | TGTGCCAGCAGTTACTCTAGCCAGGCCAACTATGGCTACATCTTC
TRBJ2-1 | . | . | TRBV30 | CAWTIGERAGQNEQFF | TGTGCCTGGACCATAGGGGAGCGGGCGGGCCAGAATGAACAGTTCTTC
TRBJ1-1 | TRBD1 | . | TRBV6-6 | CASSYPGQGDTEAFF | TGTGCCAGCAGTTATCCGGGACAGGGCGATACTGAAGCTTTCTTT
TRBJ2-5 | . | . | TRBV6-1 | CDSRTAWVSETQYF | TGTGACAGCAGGACGGCATGGGTGAGCGAGACCCAGTACTTC
TRBJ2-1 | . | once | TRBV5-1 | CASSEGAPVYNEQFF | TGCGCCAGCAGCGAAGGGGCCCCTGTATACAATGAGCAGTTCTTC
TRBJ2-3 | TRBD2 | many | TRBV20-1 | CSAAGGGTDTQYF | TGCAGTGCCGCGGGAGGGGGCACAGATACGCAGTATTTT
TRBJ1-2 | TRBD1 | . | TRBV7-8 | CARSWDRGLYGYTF | TGTGCCAGGAGCTGGGACAGAGGGCTCTATGGCTACACCTTC
TRBJ1-2 | . | . | TRBV5-1 | CASSLIGIYGYTF | TGCGCCAGCAGCTTGATAGGGATCTATGGCTACACCTTC
TRBJ2-5 | TRBD2 | once | TRBV11-3 | CASSFPGTSRTTVQETEYF | TGCGCCAGCAGCTTCCCCGGGACTAGCCGAACGACCGTACAAGAGACCGAGTACTTC
TRBJ2-5 | . | . | TRBV29-1 | CSVSGQRFRETQYF | TGCAGCGTTTCAGGGCAGAGGTTTCGAGAGACCCAGTACTTC
TRBJ1-2 | . | many | TRBV6-1 | CASSWTAAYGYTF | TGTGCCAGCAGCTGGACAGCTGCCTATGGCTACACCTTC
TRBJ2-7 | . | . | TRBV5-6 | CASSLKGTFYEQYF | TGTGCCAGCAGCTTGAAGGGGACTTTCTACGAGCAGTACTTC
TRBJ2-2 | . | . | TRBV20-1 | CSASWGASTGGLFF | TGCAGTGCTAGTTGGGGGGCAAGCACCGGGGGGCTGTTTTTT
TRBJ2-5 | . | medium-sized | TRBV11-1 | CASSSQGGVGETQYF | TGTGCCAGCAGCTCCCAGGGGGGAGTGGGAGAGACCCAGTACTTC
TRBJ2-1 | . | . | TRBV5-1 | CASSVVTAPLVQFF | TGCGCCAGCAGCGTGGTGACGGCGCCCCTCGTGCAGTTCTTC
TRBJ2-2 | TRBD2 | . | TRBV5-4 | CTSSSRLAGEYTGELFF | TGTACCAGCAGCTCACGACTAGCGGGAGAATACACCGGGGAGCTGTTTTTT
TRBJ2-1 | . | few | TRBV29-1 | CSAGGNEQLF | TGCAGCGCTGGGGGTAATGAGCAGCTCTTC
TRBJ2-3 | TRBD2 | . | TRBV7-9 | CASGLAGGPGDMQYF | TGTGCCAGCGGTTTAGCGGGAGGGCCGGGAGATATGCAGTATTTT
TRBJ1-1 | . | . | TRBV20-1 | CSATGAGWGNTEDFF | TGCAGTGCTACAGGCGCAGGGTGGGGGAACACTGAAGATTTCTTT
TRBJ2-1 | TRBD2 | . | TRBV20-1 | CSAKVRLAGAHEQFF | TGCAGTGCTAAGGTCCGACTAGCGGGAGCCCATGAGCAGTTCTTC
TRBJ1-1 | . | few | TRBV5-1 | CASSLEESRGNTEAFF | TGCGCCAGCAGCTTGGAGGAGAGTCGCGGGAACACTGAAGCTTTCTTT
TRBJ1-2 | . | . | TRBV6-1 | CASSPIDNNRGFTF | TGTGCCAGCAGTCCAATCGACAACAATCGCGGCTTCACCTTC
TRBJ2-5 | TRBD2 | . | TRBV6-2/TRBV6-3 | CASSSSGRAGETQYF | TGTGCCAGCAGTTCTAGCGGGAGGGCCGGAGAGACCCAGTACTTC
TRBJ2-7 | . | many | TRBV20-1 | CSASGTFYEQYF | TGCAGTGCTAGCGGGACCTTCTACGAGCAGTACTTC
TRBJ1-3 | . | . | TRBV4-2 | CASSQGGGTKNTIYF | TGTGCCAGCAGCCAAGGGGGAGGGACAAAAAACACCATATATTTT
TRBJ2-2 | . | . | TRBV5-4 | CASSLASVGTEELFF | TGTGCCAGCAGCTTGGCTAGCGTGGGCACCGAGGAGCTGTTTTTT
TRBJ2-1 | . | . | TRBV29-1 | CGSGTTAEQFF | TGCGGCAGTGGGACCACGGCTGAGCAGTTCTTC
TRBJ2-1 | TRBD1 | many | TRBV29-1 | CSVAWTGGTYNEQFF | TGCAGCGTTGCCTGGACAGGGGGAACCTACAATGAGCAGTTCTTC
TRBJ1-3 | . | many | TRBV6-5 | CASSYGPPPGNTIYF | TGTGCCAGCAGTTACGGGCCTCCTCCTGGAAACACCATATATTTT
TRBJ2-3 | . | . | TRBV4-1 | CASSQDSLVGVGLADTQYF | TGCGCCAGCAGTCAAGATTCGCTAGTGGGGGTCGGGCTTGCGGATACGCAGTATTTT
TRBJ2-5 | TRBD1 | . | TRBV11-3 | CASSADRGSQETQFF | TGTGCCAGCAGCGCTGACAGGGGGTCCCAGGAGACCCAATTCTTC
TRBJ1-1 | . | . | TRBV11-2 | CASSLGLGFEAFF | TGCGCCAGCAGCTTAGGGTTAGGGTTTGAAGCTTTCTTT
TRBJ2-7 | . | . | TRBV11-2 | CTSSLAPYYEQYF | TGCACCAGCAGCTTAGCGCCATATTACGAGCAGTACTTC
TRBJ2-7 | . | . | TRBV11-2 | CASIPVSAYDQYF | TGTGCCAGCATCCCCGTGTCAGCCTACGATCAGTACTTC
TRBJ1-5 | TRBD1 | few | TRBV6-1 | CASSAVGTAVQPQHF | TGTGCCAGCAGTGCTGTAGGGACAGCGGTTCAGCCCCAGCATTTT
TRBJ2-5 | TRBD2 | few | TRBV28 | CASSPAGGETQYF | TGTGCCAGCAGTCCAGCGGGAGGAGAGACCCAGTACTTC
TRBJ2-2 | . | . | TRBV12-3/TRBV12-4 | CASSLDRRSNTGELFF | TGTGCCAGCAGTTTAGACAGAAGGTCAAACACCGGGGAGCTGTTTTTT
TRBJ2-3 | . | . | TRBV5-1 | CASIRTASRTSKDTQYF | TGCGCCAGCATCCGAACGGCTAGCAGAACTAGCAAAGATACGCAGTATTTT
TRBJ1-6 | . | . | TRBV6-5 | CASCYPGAGRVDSPLHF | TGTGCCAGCTGTTACCCTGGGGCAGGCCGAGTCGATTCACCCCTCCACTTT
TRBJ2-1 | TRBD2 | . | TRBV29-1 | CSVGTSGRESYNEQFF | TGCAGCGTTGGGACTAGCGGGAGGGAATCCTACAATGAGCAGTTCTTC
TRBJ2-1 | . | . | TRBV6-1 | CAGIQWNPYNEQFF | TGTGCCGGCATCCAATGGAACCCCTACAATGAGCAGTTCTTC
TRBJ1-4 | . | . | TRBV7-8 | CGSSSARGLVKLFF | TGTGGCAGCAGCTCGGCCAGGGGACTTGTAAAACTGTTTTTT
TRBJ1-2 | . | many | TRBV6-6 | CASTRGAYGYTF | TGTGCCAGCACCCGAGGAGCCTATGGCTACACCTTC
TRBJ2-1 | TRBD2 | . | TRBV28 | CASSSSWGGSVNEQFF | TGTGCCAGCAGCTCCTCGTGGGGCGGGAGTGTGAATGAGCAGTTCTTC
TRBJ2-5 | TRBD1 | . | TRBV25-1 | CASSELRRGTGGAETQYF | TGTGCCAGCAGTGAATTACGGAGAGGTACAGGGGGCGCAGAGACCCAGTACTTC
TRBJ2-1 | . | . | TRBV7-9 | CASSSVSGEQFF | TGTGCCAGCAGCTCAGTAAGTGGTGAGCAGTTCTTC
TRBJ2-5 | . | . | TRBV5-6 | CASSFGGVLGTQYF | TGTGCCAGCAGCTTCGGAGGGGTCCTAGGGACCCAGTACTTC
TRBJ2-3 | . | few | TRBV2 | CASSPGLDTDTQYF | TGTGCCAGCAGCCCTGGACTCGACACAGATACGCAGTATTTT